The clone carrying this T cell receptor beta chain was found many times. Its antigen is unidentified. MiXCR was run by TCRdb on the PCR reads, yielding one entry per CDR3 protein. The table shows tens of thousands of distinct CDR3 sequences, with 36% occurring only once. The data belong to a study of molecular identifiers for immune sequencing clone quantification. About the study: Five aliquots were made in replicates from the RNA of roughly 20,000 or 100,000 naive CD8 cells, and four were sequenced. Study-wide results and caveats: Single-cell amounts of spiked Jurkat TCR RNA were reportedly detectable among over 750,000 naive cells. Clones above 20 RNA copies held over 97% of effector molecules, under 1% in naive cells.

The CDR3 runs 13 residues. Germline values: CDR1 MNHEY, CDR2 SMNVEV (reference sequence). Trimming took off 1 base at V and 1 base at J, with 4 bases between the two ends. Sorted naive CD8 T cells were those defined as CD8+CD4-CCR7+CD45RA+. This sequence originates from a human donor in good health. Some libraries in this study had Jurkat cell RNA spiked in. The sample was naive CD8+ T cells from blood, with Jurkat cell RNA spiked in. Noted subset: FACS-sorted CD8+CD4-CCR7+CD45RA+ naive T cells. J is TRBJ2-5 and V is TRBV27; the D is unclear. DNA for the CDR3: TGTGCCAGCAGTTTATTCATCCAAGAGACCCAGTACTTC. Translation: CASSLFIQETQYF.